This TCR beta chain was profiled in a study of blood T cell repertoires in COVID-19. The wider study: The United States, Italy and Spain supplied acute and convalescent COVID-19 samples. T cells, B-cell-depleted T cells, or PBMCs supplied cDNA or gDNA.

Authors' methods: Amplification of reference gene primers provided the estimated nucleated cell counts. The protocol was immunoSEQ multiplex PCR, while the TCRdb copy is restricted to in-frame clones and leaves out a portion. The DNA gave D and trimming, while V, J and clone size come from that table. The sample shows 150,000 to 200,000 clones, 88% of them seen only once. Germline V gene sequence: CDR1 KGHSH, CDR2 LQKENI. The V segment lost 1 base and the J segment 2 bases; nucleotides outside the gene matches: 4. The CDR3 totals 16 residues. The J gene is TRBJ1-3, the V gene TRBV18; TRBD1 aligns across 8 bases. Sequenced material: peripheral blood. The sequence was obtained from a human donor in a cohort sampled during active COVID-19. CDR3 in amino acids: CASSPHQGATGNTIYF. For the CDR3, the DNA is TGTGCCAGCTCACCACACCAGGGGGCAACTGGAAACACCATATATTTT.